This T cell receptor beta chain appears in the sequencing data of a study of blood T cell repertoires in COVID-19. Whole-study context: The United States, Italy and Spain provided the acute and convalescent COVID-19 samples.

The CDR3 has 15 amino acids. CDR1 is SGHDT, CDR2 YYEEEE, per germline. The J segment lost 0 bases and the V segment lost 0 bases, leaving 1 base of the junction unmatched. Source study methods: Nucleated cell counts were estimated from reference gene primer amplification. The assay was immunoSEQ multiplex PCR, and TCRdb's table has in-frame clones only and misses some. V, J and clone size reflect that table, while D and trimming were determined from the DNA. Of approximately 200,000 clones in the sample, about 81% are singletons; the top ten hold roughly 3.2%. Concerning this clone itself: This could be a read error, since a much larger clone is one nucleotide away.

This sequence originates from a woman aged 30 to 39 who had recovered from COVID-19. What was sequenced was PBMCs or T cells enriched from blood (not recorded which). V gene TRBV5-6 combines with J gene TRBJ1-1; 8 bases are shared with TRBD1. CDR3 region: CASSLGQGMNTEAFF. The CDR3 DNA is TGTGCCAGCAGCTTGGGACAGGGGATGAACACTGAAGCTTTCTTT.